This entry lists 17 T cell receptor beta chains sequenced from one sample in a study of blood T cell repertoires in COVID-19. Only in-frame clones appear in the TCRdb table, and some are missing; sequencing was by immunoSEQ multiplex PCR. The sample includes 90,000 to 110,000 clones, approximately 84% seen only once; the top ten take 6% to 7%. Sequencing was carried out using peripheral blood. The receptors come from a woman in her 50s with acute or convalescent COVID-19.

The chain carries TRBV12-3 or TRBV12-4 and TRBJ1-1, with unresolved D. The V gene lost 6 bases and the J gene lost 2 bases, with 10 bases spanning the gap. The CDR3 totals 13 residues. The CDR3 region has the DNA TGTGCCAGCAGACCCGGGGTCAACACTGAAGCTTTCTTT. Protein product: CASRPGVNTEAFF.

This clone was detected only once. The chain is built from TRBV12-3 or TRBV12-4 and TRBJ2-7; unclear D gene. The CDR3 is made up of 13 amino acids. Trimming left V 6 bases short and J 3 bases short, with 12 bases between. As DNA, the CDR3 is TGTGCCAGCAGGCAGGATACTCACTACGAGCAGTACTTC. Protein: CASRQDTHYEQYF.

V and J are TRBV2 and TRBJ1-1; 8 bases fit TRBD1. Germline assignment: CDR1 SNHLY and CDR2 FYNNEI. V was pared by 5 bases and J by 1 base, with 6 bases of the junction left unmatched. There are 15 residues in the CDR3. CDR3 protein: CASSYRGGGNTEAFF. As DNA, the CDR3 is TGTGCCAGCAGTTACAGGGGGGGAGGGAACACTGAAGCTTTCTTT.

J is TRBJ2-3 and V is TRBV7-2, with TRBD2 matching 9 bases. This CDR3 region has 16 residues. CDR1 and CDR2 from the germline V gene are SGHTA and FQGNSA. Losses at the gene ends were 1 base for V and 5 bases for J; bases not matched to a gene: 7. CDR3 nucleotide sequence: TGTGCCAGCAGCTTAGTCGGCGGGGGGGCAAGAGATACGCAGTATTTT. Amino acids: CASSLVGGGARDTQYF.

The V gene is TRBV19, the J gene TRBJ1-2, with D maybe TRBD1 (6 bases). CDR3 length equals 15 residues. Trimming cost V 5 bases and J 0 bases, with 13 bases left between them. Germline V CDR1 and CDR2: LNHDA, SQIVND (reference sequence). The chain's CDR3 is CASSSGTPANYGYTF. The CDR3 nucleotides are TGTGCCAGTAGTTCAGGGACACCAGCTAACTATGGCTACACCTTC.

V usage is TRBV24-1 and J usage is TRBJ2-5; 7 bases are a match to TRBD2. The CDR3 is made up of 13 amino acids. Germline-derived CDR1 and CDR2 are KGHDR and SFDVKD. V was pared by 9 bases and J by 4 bases, with 7 bases of the junction left unmatched. CDR3 nucleotide sequence: TGTGCCACCTCGGGGGGAGGCGGAGAGACCCAGTACTTC. It yields the protein CATSGGGGETQYF.

This chain joins TRBV4-1 and TRBJ1-2, with unresolved D. V was cut by 0 bases and J by 4 bases, with 9 bases left in between. Per the germline V gene, CDR1 is MGHRA and CDR2 is YSYEKL. The CDR3 is 14 amino acids. CDR3 loop: CASSQERMAYGYTF. CDR3 nucleotide sequence: TGCGCCAGCAGCCAAGAGAGGATGGCCTATGGCTACACCTTC.

The chain has TRBV5-8 and TRBJ2-7; 11 bases are shared with TRBD1. The CDR3 runs to 14 residues. J lost 2 bases, V lost 4 bases, and 2 bases had no gene match. Germline CDR1 and CDR2: SGHTS and YDEGEE. The CDR3 nucleotides read TGTGCCAGCAGCAGGACAGGGGGCCCCTACGAGCAGTACTTC. Residues: CASSRTGGPYEQYF.

This chain links TRBV5-6 with TRBJ1-5; 9 bases match TRBD1. The length of the CDR3 is 14 residues. Losses at the gene ends were 2 bases for V and 10 bases for J; bases not matched to a gene: 7. CDR1 is SGHDT and CDR2 is YYEEEE in the germline V gene. This CDR3 reads CASSLQGASSPQHF. As DNA, the CDR3 is TGTGCCAGCAGCTTACAGGGGGCATCTTCTCCCCAGCATTTT.

The CDR3 loop is CASRFLPGAYEQYF. In DNA, the CDR3 is TGCGCCAGCAGATTTCTACCAGGGGCCTACGAGCAGTACTTC. The chain joins TRBV5-1 to TRBJ2-7, with D perhaps TRBD1 (6 bases). V dropped 5 bases and J dropped 2 bases, with 14 bases sitting between them. This CDR3 is 14 amino acids long. CDR1 is SGHRS and CDR2 is YFSETQ in the germline V gene.

This clone was observed a few times. This rearrangement joins TRBV6-5 to TRBJ1-2; D is perhaps TRBD1 (6 bases). CDR1 is MNHEY, CDR2 SVGAGI, per germline. The CDR3 totals 13 residues. Trimming took off 2 bases at V and 5 bases at J, with 9 bases between the two ends. In nucleotides, the CDR3 is TGTGCCAGCAGTTACGAGCAGGGGTATGGCTACACCTTC. Its translation is CASSYEQGYGYTF.

With respect to this clone: Compared with germline, one end of the junction differs, possibly owing to a read error. V is TRBV27 and J is TRBJ2-7; D may be TRBD2 (6 bases). The germline CDR1 and CDR2 sequences are MNHEY and SMNVEV (reference sequence). The CDR3 runs 11 residues. In nucleotides, the CDR3 is TGTGCCAGCAGTTCCTCCGGACTACGACACTTC. Residues: CASSSSGLRHF.

The chain is built from TRBV18 and TRBJ1-1; the match to TRBD1 covers 8 bases. CDR1 is KGHSH, CDR2 LQKENI, per germline. This CDR3 has 17 amino acids. The ends lost 5 bases at V and 6 bases at J; junction bases unmatched: 17. For the CDR3, the DNA is TGTGCCAGCTCATCCGGACAGGGTCGGGGAAAAAGCGCTGAAGCTTTCTTT. Translation gives CASSSGQGRGKSAEAFF.

The rearrangement links TRBV7-6 to TRBJ1-2; 8 positions match TRBD1. The CDR3 runs to 15 residues. Unmatched junction bases numbered 12, after V lost 5 bases and J lost 7 bases. The germline V gene has CDR1 SGHVS and CDR2 FNYEAQ. CDR3 amino acids: CASSPRGQASSGYTF. The CDR3 bases are TGTGCCAGCAGCCCGCGGGGACAGGCATCCAGTGGCTACACCTTC. Full variable domain (missing parts from reference TRBV7-6 and TRBJ1-2): GAGVSQSPRYKVTKRGQDVALRCDPISGHVSLYWYRQALGQGPEFLTYFNYEAQQDKSGLPNDRFSAERPEGSISTLTIQRTEQRDSAMYRCASSPRGQASSGYTFGSGTRLTVV.

The chain couples TRBV4-2 to TRBJ1-1, with D possibly TRBD1 on 5 matching bases. The CDR3 covers 14 residues. CDR1 LGHNA and CDR2 YNFKEQ come from the germline V gene. V dropped 5 bases and J dropped 3 bases, with 13 bases sitting between them. The CDR3 region has the DNA TGTGCCAGCAGCGCAGGGAATCGTGACACTGAAGCTTTCTTT. This codes for CASSAGNRDTEAFF.

This clone was seen more than once but under ten times. The chain uses TRBV28 and TRBJ1-1; D may be TRBD1 (5 bases). The CDR3 has 13 residues. Trimming shortened V by 7 bases and J by 5 bases, and 14 bases separated the two germline ends. Germline V lookup: CDR1 MDHEN, CDR2 SYDVKM. The CDR3 DNA sequence: TGTGCCAGCATCTTCACCCCAGGGACTGAAGCTTTCTTT. This translates into CASIFTPGTEAFF.

V and J are TRBV6-5 and TRBJ1-1; 7 bases are shared with TRBD1. Trimming at V came to 6 bases and at J to 3 bases, leaving 10 bases not matched to a gene. The CDR3 is 15 amino acids. Germline V gene lookup returns CDR1 MNHEY and CDR2 SVGAGI. The CDR3 loop reads CASRSLGTADTEAFF. The CDR3 coding sequence is TGTGCCAGCAGATCCCTCGGGACAGCGGACACTGAAGCTTTCTTT.